The sequence of this TCR beta chain was determined in a study of cytomegalovirus exposure and HLA in healthy donors. General study points: The authors later found TCR association rates varying by HLA locus, with DRB1 most and HLA-C fewest. A missense DCLRE1C variant was associated with V- and J-gene trimming of TCR beta chains in a later analysis, and an independent cohort replicated the association. Cytomegalovirus-associated TCR beta chains were listed, numbering around 150.

PCR amplification relied on 60 Vbeta primers (plus 13 Jbeta primers). Original processing notes: A later analysis counted about 80 million unique TCR beta chains, 10 million to 12 million shared. Measured with immunoSEQ multiplex PCR; TCRdb has only the in-frame clones, and not every one. D and trimming come from the DNA, and the V and J calls and clone size come from that table. The sample data list around 84,000 clones. With regard to this clone: The target antigen is unknown.

This CDR3 has 15 amino acids. CDR1 is LGHNA and CDR2 is YSLEER in the germline V gene. Deletions cut 1 base from V and 5 bases from J, with 11 bases between. The clonotype comes from a man aged 25 to 45 in good health and CMV-seronegative. V is TRBV4-3 and J is TRBJ1-4; maybe TRBD1 (5 bases). The material sequenced was PBMCs. The CDR3 loop reads CASSQAPGVNEKLFF. The DNA of the CDR3 is TGCGCCAGCAGCCAAGCTCCGGGGGTGAATGAAAAACTGTTTTTT.